The 31 T cell receptor beta chains below were found in one sample sequenced in a study of patients and donors after allogeneic stem cell transplantation. TCRdb reprocessed the RT-PCR reads with MiXCR, giving one entry per CDR3 protein. The sample holds 190,000 or so distinct CDR3 sequences, roughly two fifths seen once. The sample consisted of blood, either unsorted or a sorted T cell fraction (not recorded which). The receptors shown here come from a human donor who was either an allogeneic HSCT recipient or a stem cell or donor lymphocyte infusion donor (not recorded which). It is not recorded whose cells these are; they may come from a transplant donor.

A few counts support this clonotype. V usage is TRBV10-3 and J usage is TRBJ1-1; 7 nucleotides line up with TRBD1. Looked up from germline, CDR1 is ENHRY and CDR2 is SYGVKD. The CDR3 consists of 15 residues. Trimming at V came to 6 bases and at J to 1 base, leaving 8 bases not matched to a gene. CDR3 sequence: CAISEGGQENTEAFF. Written as DNA, the CDR3 is TGTGCCATCAGCGAGGGAGGACAGGAGAACACTGAAGCTTTCTTT.

The chain recombines TRBV28 with TRBJ1-5; tentatively, D is TRBD1 (5 bases). The CDR3 length is 16 residues. Germline CDR1 and CDR2: MDHEN and SYDVKM. Trimming pared 5 bases from V and 1 base from J, leaving 15 bases between. Here the CDR3 DNA reads TGTGCCAGCAGTCCCCGCCGAGGGGCCAGCAATCAGCCCCAGCATTTT. Amino acids: CASSPRRGASNQPQHF.

This clonotype was detected only a few times. The V call is TRBV10-3, the J call TRBJ2-5; D may correspond to TRBD1 or TRBD2 (5 bases each). The CDR3 is 14 amino acids. With 2 bases removed from V and 2 bases from J, the gap between germline ends came to 9 bases. The germline V gene has CDR1 ENHRY and CDR2 SYGVKD. The CDR3 region is CAISEGTEQETQYF. The DNA of the CDR3 is TGTGCCATCAGTGAGGGGACGGAACAAGAGACCCAGTACTTC.

This clonotype was seen a handful of times. This sequence joins TRBV20-1 and TRBJ1-5; 7 positions agree with TRBD1. CDR3 length equals 13 residues. Germline CDR1 and CDR2: DFQATT and SNEGSKA (reference sequence). Losses at the gene ends were 3 bases for V and 7 bases for J; bases not matched to a gene: 6. As DNA, the CDR3 is TGCAGTGCTAGGGGGACAGAATCCCAGCCCCAGCATTTT. This gives the protein CSARGTESQPQHF.

This clonotype was recorded a few times. This rearrangement joins TRBV7-2 to TRBJ1-3; perhaps TRBD1 as D (6 bases). Trimming cost V 5 bases and J 3 bases, with 17 bases left between them. CDR1 SGHTA and CDR2 FQGNSA come from the germline V gene. There are 16 residues in the CDR3. The DNA for the CDR3 is TGTGCCAGCAGCCCCCGGGACAAACTCTTTGGAAACACCATATATTTT. Translating it yields CASSPRDKLFGNTIYF.

The chain links TRBV19 to TRBJ2-1, with TRBD2 matching 7 bases. V lost 7 bases and J lost 7; bases outside the gene matches: 7. Germline V gives CDR1 LNHDA, CDR2 SQIVND (reference sequence). The CDR3 covers 13 residues. The chain's CDR3 is CASIPEGGNEQFF. For the CDR3, the DNA is TGTGCCAGTATCCCGGAGGGAGGGAATGAGCAGTTCTTC.

The rearrangement joins TRBV12-3 or TRBV12-4 to TRBJ1-5; possibly TRBD1 for D (5 bases). The CDR3 loop spans 12 amino acids. Trimming stripped 0 bases from V and 11 bases from J, with 8 bases between. CDR3 in DNA: TGTGCCAGCAGTTTAGCTGGGGCAGCCCAGCATTTT. As protein: CASSLAGAAQHF.

The rearrangement joins TRBV20-1 to TRBJ1-1, with D possibly being TRBD1 (6 bases). The CDR3 covers 12 residues. The germline gives CDR1 DFQATT, CDR2 SNEGSKA (reference sequence). The ends were cut back, 5 bases at V and 4 bases at J, with 11 bases in the middle. CDR3 DNA sequence: TGCAGTGCTGCCAGGGGCGGCACTGAAGCTTTCTTT. Protein: CSAARGGTEAFF.

The chain uses TRBV7-9 and TRBJ2-1; D call uncertain. Germline assignment: CDR1 SEHNR and CDR2 FQNEAQ (reference sequence). CDR3 length equals 14 residues. V lost 0 bases to trimming and J lost 14 bases, with 17 bases between them. The CDR3 loop reads CASSLAGKLRIEFF. CDR3 bases: TGTGCCAGCAGCTTAGCTGGCAAGCTGAGGATTGAGTTCTTC.

The rearrangement uses TRBV12-3 or TRBV12-4 and TRBJ1-2; no firm D call. The CDR3 is made up of 16 amino acids. Trimming pared 5 bases from V and 5 bases from J, leaving 21 bases between. DNA for the CDR3: TGTGCCAGCAGTCCCCCTGTCCCCAATCCCCTGTATGGCTACACCTTC. The encoded protein is CASSPPVPNPLYGYTF.

There are a few counts of this clonotype. This chain links TRBV11-2 with TRBJ1-4, with D possibly TRBD1 on 5 matching bases. Looked up from germline, CDR1 is SGHAT and CDR2 is FQNNGV. This CDR3 has 15 amino acids. V was cut by 5 bases and J by 6 bases, with 16 bases left in between. The CDR3 nucleotides read TGTGCCAGCAGCCGTTGGGGGAGGGAGGATGAAAAACTGTTTTTT. This translates into CASSRWGREDEKLFF.

V and J are TRBV25-1 and TRBJ1-4; 7 nucleotides agree with TRBD1. CDR1 and CDR2 from the germline V gene are MGHDK and SYGVNS. V shed 7 bases, J shed 10 bases, and the junction held 9 bases outside the gene matches. There are 13 residues in the CDR3. CDR3 protein: CASMEQGLGKLFF. The CDR3 DNA sequence: TGTGCCAGCATGGAACAGGGGCTGGGAAAACTGTTTTTT.

This clonotype was found a few times. The rearrangement uses TRBV6-5 and TRBJ1-2; D gene ambiguous. The germline V gene encodes CDR1 MNHEY and CDR2 SVGAGI. This CDR3 region has 15 residues. The V gene lost 6 bases and the J gene lost 6 bases, with 20 bases spanning the gap. CDR3: CASSPSGTGGNGYTF. The CDR3 DNA reads TGTGCCAGCAGCCCTTCCGGAACGGGAGGGAATGGCTACACCTTC.

The chain employs TRBV10-3 and TRBJ2-1, with D possibly matching TRBD1 (5 bases). V shed 1 base and J shed 8 bases, with 15 bases lying between them. The CDR3 is 15 residues long. Germline values: CDR1 ENHRY, CDR2 SYGVKD. CDR3 sequence (DNA): TGTGCCATCAGTGAGTTCGATGGGGCAATCTATGAGCAGTTCTTC. Encoded protein: CAISEFDGAIYEQFF.

The chain couples TRBV2 to TRBJ1-5; 8 nucleotides agree with TRBD1. J lost 6 bases, V lost 5 bases, and 12 bases had no gene match. The CDR3 runs 16 residues. From germline, CDR1 is SNHLY and CDR2 FYNNEI. CDR3 residues: CASSLEGDRGFQPQHF. In DNA, the CDR3 is TGTGCCAGCAGTCTCGAAGGAGACAGGGGTTTTCAGCCCCAGCATTTT.

This chain links TRBV11-2 with TRBJ1-1, with D maybe TRBD1 (5 bases). The V and J ends lost 1 base and 1 base respectively, with 10 bases between them. The germline gives CDR1 SGHAT, CDR2 FQNNGV. CDR3 length equals 15 residues. This chain's CDR3 is CASSLVGPRNTEAFF. CDR3 sequence (DNA): TGTGCCAGCAGCTTAGTGGGGCCTAGGAACACTGAAGCTTTCTTT.

This clonotype was seen only a few times. This chain joins TRBV29-1 and TRBJ2-3, with D possibly matching TRBD1 (5 bases). The CDR3 runs 13 residues. Germline-derived CDR1 and CDR2 are SQVTM and ANQGSEA. Trimming removed 3 bases at V and 6 bases at J, with 13 bases between. The chain's CDR3 is CSVDRQGDDTQYF. The CDR3 coding sequence is TGCAGCGTTGATAGGCAGGGCGACGATACGCAGTATTTT.

The genes are TRBV5-5 and TRBJ1-1; TRBD1 agrees at 7 bases. Germline CDR1 SGHKS, CDR2 YYEKEE (reference sequence). The trim removed 4 bases at V and 5 bases at J, leaving 11 bases unmatched. This CDR3 is built from 15 residues. This CDR3 reads CASSPYRGSRTEAFF. DNA for the CDR3: TGTGCCAGCAGCCCCTACAGGGGATCACGGACTGAAGCTTTCTTT.

V and J are TRBV12-3 or TRBV12-4 and TRBJ1-1; D is undetermined. The CDR3 contains 14 residues. Between the trimmed V and J ends, which lost 6 bases and 1 base, there was a span of 12 bases. CDR3 DNA: TGTGCCAGCAGCAAAACCCCGGAGAACACTGAAGCTTTCTTT. Translating it yields CASSKTPENTEAFF.

The J gene is TRBJ1-2, the V gene TRBV7-2; no clear D gene. This CDR3 contains 14 residues. The germline CDR1 and CDR2 sequences are SGHTA and FQGNSA. With 0 bases removed from V and 7 bases from J, the gap between germline ends came to 12 bases. The CDR3 sequence is CASSLAGYWGGYTF. The CDR3 DNA sequence: TGTGCCAGCAGCTTAGCGGGGTACTGGGGTGGCTACACCTTC.

V usage is TRBV2 and J usage is TRBJ2-2; 10 bases map to TRBD2. The CDR3 is 15 residues long. From germline, CDR1 is SNHLY and CDR2 FYNNEI. J lost 7 bases, V lost 5 bases, and 7 bases had no gene match. CDR3 DNA: TGTGCCAGCAGTCCACGGACTAGCGGAGGCGGGGAGCTGTTTTTT. It is translated as CASSPRTSGGGELFF. Complete variable domain (other parts from reference TRBV2 and TRBJ2-2): EPEVTQTPSHQVTQMGQEVILRCVPISNHLYFYWYRQILGQKVEFLVSFYNNEISEKSEIFDDQFSVERPDGSNFTLKIRSTKLEDSAMYFCASSPRTSGGGELFFGEGSRLTVL.

The chain links TRBV4-1 to TRBJ1-2, with D possibly matching TRBD1 (5 bases). This CDR3 comprises 17 residues. The V end lost 4 bases, the J end lost 5 bases, and 23 bases lay between the germline ends. The germline gives CDR1 MGHRA, CDR2 YSYEKL. The CDR3 DNA is TGCGCCAGCAGCCCCAGATGGGACCAGCGGGGGAGTTATGGCTACACCTTC. This codes for CASSPRWDQRGSYGYTF.

This clonotype has just a few counts. The chain uses TRBV5-1 and TRBJ2-3; 10 bases line up with TRBD2. Trimming removed 7 bases from V and 1 base from J; junction bases left unmatched: 6. This CDR3 contains 15 residues. Germline CDR1 is SGHRS and CDR2 is YFSETQ. The CDR3 sequence is CASGAGGLGTDTQYF. The CDR3 DNA follows: TGCGCCAGCGGAGCGGGGGGGCTGGGCACAGATACGCAGTATTTT. The full variable domain, rest sourced from reference TRBV5-1 and TRBJ2-3, is KAGVTQTPRYLIKTRGQQVTLSCSPISGHRSVSWYQQTPGQGLQFLFEYFSETQRNKGNFPGRFSGRQFSNSRSEMNVSTLELGDSALYLCASGAGGLGTDTQYFGPGTRLTVL.

The chain carries TRBV12-3 or TRBV12-4 and TRBJ2-7; D remains unclear. Trimming removed 3 bases at V and 1 base at J, with 7 bases between. This CDR3 has 13 residues. The CDR3 DNA follows: TGTGCCAGCAGTTTTCCCGATTCCTACGAGCAGTACTTC. This sequence encodes CASSFPDSYEQYF.

This chain joins TRBV29-1 and TRBJ2-7; D unresolved. The CDR3 contains 13 residues. The germline gives CDR1 SQVTM, CDR2 ANQGSEA. The V end was cut by 6 bases, the J end by 2 bases, with 14 bases between. DNA for the CDR3: TGCAGCGTGTCCCGACATCTAACCTACGAGCAGTACTTC. It translates to CSVSRHLTYEQYF.

This rearrangement joins TRBV9 to TRBJ2-7; perhaps TRBD2 as D (6 bases). Germline CDR1 reads SGDLS; CDR2 reads YYNGEE. The CDR3 runs to 14 residues. With 0 bases removed from V and 4 bases from J, the gap between germline ends came to 11 bases. The CDR3 DNA follows: TGTGCCAGCAGCGTAGGACTGGGAGGTTACGAGCAGTACTTC. This translates into CASSVGLGGYEQYF.

The CDR3 sequence is CASSLASGKETQYF. CDR3 DNA: TGTGCCAGCAGCTTAGCGTCGGGGAAAGAGACCCAGTACTTC. J is TRBJ2-5 and V is TRBV7-9, with D maybe TRBD2 (5 bases). CDR1 is SEHNR and CDR2 is FQNEAQ in the germline V gene (reference sequence). V was trimmed by 0 bases and J by 3 bases, leaving 8 bases between them. The length of the CDR3 is 14 residues.

This clonotype was found a few times. The chain is built from TRBV20-1 and TRBJ1-6, with 8 bases matching TRBD1. Germline V gene lookup returns CDR1 DFQATT and CDR2 SNEGSKA (reference sequence). This CDR3 is 17 amino acids long. Trimming cost V 0 bases and J 8 bases; bases outside gene matches: 12. The CDR3 nucleotides read TGCAGTGCTAGAGAAGGGGGCAGACAGGGGCAGCATTCACCCCTCCACTTT. The encoded protein is CSAREGGRQGQHSPLHF.

The V and J genes are TRBV7-9 and TRBJ2-7, with a weak D call TRBD1 (6 bases). V lost 7 bases and J lost 6, with 13 bases in between. Germline assignment: CDR1 SEHNR and CDR2 FQNEAQ (reference sequence). The CDR3 extends over 12 amino acids. The CDR3 bases are TGTGCCAGCACCCAGGGGCAGTTCGAGCAGTACTTC. As protein: CASTQGQFEQYF.

The chain recombines TRBV7-2 with TRBJ1-2, with a weak D call TRBD1 (6 bases). Trimming took 1 base from V and 6 from J, leaving 15 bases between them. This CDR3 comprises 15 residues. In germline, CDR1 is SGHTA, CDR2 FQGNSA. CDR3 bases: TGTGCCAGCAGCTTAGACAGGGCAAATCGAAATGGCTACACCTTC. Its protein is CASSLDRANRNGYTF.

This chain uses TRBV29-1 with TRBJ1-2, with D uncertain. The CDR3 sequence is 14 residues long. Trimming cost V 2 bases and J 4 bases, with 14 bases left between them. Germline assignment: CDR1 SQVTM and CDR2 ANQGSEA. The DNA of the CDR3 is TGCAGCGTTGAATCGGCAGAGACTCTCTATGGCTACACCTTC. Its translation: CSVESAETLYGYTF.